This entry lists 27 T cell receptor beta chains sequenced from one sample in a study of blood T cell repertoires in COVID-19. Clones were sequenced by immunoSEQ multiplex PCR, and TCRdb holds only the in-frame ones, with some missing. The table records 190,000 or so clones, about 90% of them present only once. Sequencing was carried out using peripheral blood. These receptors were taken from a woman in her sixties or seventies with acute or convalescent COVID-19.

V is TRBV9 and J is TRBJ1-1; 7 nucleotides match TRBD1. Germline V CDR1 and CDR2: SGDLS, YYNGEE. V lost 3 bases and J lost 4; bases outside the gene matches: 6. The CDR3 consists of 14 residues. In nucleotides, the CDR3 is TGTGCCAGCAGCGAGGGGGCCGGGGGCACTGAAGCTTTCTTT. Translating gives CASSEGAGGTEAFF.

The chain uses TRBV3-1 (or the pseudogene TRBV3-2) and TRBJ2-7, with 8 bases lining up with TRBD1. This CDR3 contains 17 residues. CDR1 and CDR2 (germline): LGHDT, YNNKEL (reference sequence). V shed 0 bases and J 4 bases; nucleotides not matched to a gene: 11. CDR3 in DNA: TGTGCCAGCAGCCAAGAGTTGATGAGGACAGGGAGTTACGAGCAGTACTTC. Translating it yields CASSQELMRTGSYEQYF.

The genes are TRBV2 and TRBJ1-5; D is ambiguous. The germline gives CDR1 SNHLY, CDR2 FYNNEI. This CDR3 is 15 amino acids long. Trimming cost V 8 bases and J 0 bases, with 14 bases left between them. Here the CDR3 DNA reads TGTGCCAGCGGAAAGGAGGCGTATAGCAATCAGCCCCAGCATTTT. Protein sequence: CASGKEAYSNQPQHF.

The rearrangement joins TRBV10-1 to TRBJ2-3; maybe TRBD1 (6 bases). The CDR3 loop spans 16 amino acids. The germline gives CDR1 WNHNN, CDR2 SYGVQD (reference sequence). V dropped 3 bases and J dropped 4 bases, with 17 bases sitting between them. Here the CDR3 DNA reads TGCGCCAGCAGTGACCAGACAGGCGGCCGATCAGATACGCAGTATTTT. Protein product: CASSDQTGGRSDTQYF.

In its sample, this clone was seen a few times. This chain links TRBV5-1 with TRBJ2-5; TRBD2 matches at 14 bases. The junction had 15 bases not matched to a gene; V was cut back by 4 bases and J by 1 base. The germline V gene encodes CDR1 SGHRS and CDR2 YFSETQ. The CDR3 sequence is 20 residues long. The CDR3 bases are TGCGCCAGCAGCGTCTATCCCGGGACTAGCGGGAGAGGGGGCCAAGAGACCCAGTACTTC. It translates to CASSVYPGTSGRGGQETQYF.

The sample holds a few counts of this clone. The chain joins TRBV4-3 to TRBJ1-2; unclear D gene. Germline assignment: CDR1 LGHNA and CDR2 YSLEER. The CDR3 totals 13 residues. Trimming removed 0 bases from V and 7 bases from J, with 9 bases in between. The CDR3 nucleotides are TGCGCCAGCAGCCAAGAGGGCCAAAGTGGCTACACCTTC. Translation: CASSQEGQSGYTF.

V is TRBV19 and J is TRBJ1-6, with 8 bases fitting TRBD1. The CDR3 is 15 amino acids. Germline CDR1 reads LNHDA; CDR2 reads SQIVND (reference sequence). V was pared by 5 bases and J by 9 bases, with 9 bases of the junction left unmatched. CDR3 loop: CASSSRQGSGSPLHF. CDR3 DNA sequence: TGTGCCAGTAGTTCGCGACAGGGGTCGGGTTCACCCCTCCACTTT.

CDR3 sequence reads: CSVDTGVEAFF. CDR3 coding DNA: TGCAGCGTTGATACAGGGGTTGAAGCTTTCTTT. The V gene is TRBV29-1, the J gene TRBJ1-1, with 7 bases identical to TRBD1. CDR3 length equals 11 residues. Germline trimming cut 3 bases from V and 7 bases from J; bases unmatched to any gene: 2. Germline assignment: CDR1 SQVTM and CDR2 ANQGSEA.

The CDR3 DNA reads as TGTGCCAGCTCACCGGGTAGCTCTGGGACCCAGTACTTC. Translation gives CASSPGSSGTQYF. J is TRBJ2-5 and V is TRBV18; D is ambiguous. V lost 3 bases, J lost 7 bases, and 12 bases lay in between. The germline V gene encodes CDR1 KGHSH and CDR2 LQKENI. The CDR3 has 13 residues.

This rearrangement joins TRBV11-3 to TRBJ2-5, with D possibly being TRBD1 (5 bases). Trimming took off 5 bases at V and 4 bases at J, with 11 bases between the two ends. Germline V CDR1 and CDR2: SGHNT, YENEEA. This CDR3 has 13 amino acids. The CDR3 region is CASSIWGRETQYF. CDR3 coding DNA: TGTGCCAGCAGCATTTGGGGCAGAGAGACCCAGTACTTC.

This chain links TRBV6-5 with TRBJ2-7; 9 bases are shared with TRBD2. The ends lost 2 bases at V and 3 bases at J; junction bases unmatched: 8. The CDR3 has 16 amino acids. In germline, CDR1 is MNHEY, CDR2 SVGAGI. The CDR3 DNA reads as TGTGCCAGCAGTTACGCCGGGGTAGCGGGAGACTACGAGCAGTACTTC. Amino acids: CASSYAGVAGDYEQYF.

The chain links TRBV10-2 to TRBJ2-7, with D perhaps matching TRBD1 (5 bases). This CDR3 region has 15 residues. The germline V and J ends were trimmed by 2 bases and 0 bases, with 11 bases remaining between them. Germline CDR1 WSHSY, CDR2 SAAADI. This CDR3 is CASSETDRSSYEQYF. The CDR3 DNA follows: TGCGCCAGCAGTGAGACCGACAGAAGCTCCTACGAGCAGTACTTC.

V is TRBV5-6 and J is TRBJ2-1, with D maybe TRBD2 (5 bases). CDR1 and CDR2 (germline): SGHDT, YYEEEE. The CDR3 contains 13 residues. With 3 bases removed from V and 5 bases from J, the gap between germline ends came to 9 bases. The CDR3 sequence is CASSYTRDNEQFF. The CDR3 DNA is TGTGCCAGCAGCTATACTAGGGACAATGAGCAGTTCTTC.

This clone has just one count. The chain combines TRBV5-1 with TRBJ2-3, with TRBD2 identical over 11 bases. J was trimmed by 0 bases and V by 0 bases; bases with no gene match: 3. Germline V gene lookup returns CDR1 SGHRS and CDR2 YFSETQ. This CDR3 contains 17 residues. CDR3 in amino acids: CASSLGLAGGSTDTQYF. The CDR3 DNA is TGCGCCAGCAGCTTGGGCTTAGCGGGAGGGAGCACAGATACGCAGTATTTT.

The sample holds a few counts of this clone. The chain employs TRBV7-9 and TRBJ1-5, with D uncertain. V was shortened by 5 bases and J by 7 bases, with 18 bases between the two germline ends. Germline V CDR1 and CDR2: SEHNR, FQNEAQ (reference sequence). This CDR3 has 15 amino acids. DNA of the CDR3: TGTGCCAGCAGCCTTTATGGATCCGACACCCAGCCCCAGCATTTT. Its protein product is CASSLYGSDTQPQHF.

The rearrangement joins TRBV18 to TRBJ2-7; TRBD2 matches at 9 bases. The V gene end was trimmed by 4 bases and the J gene end by 3 bases; junction bases not matched to a gene: 7. The CDR3 length is 15 residues. CDR1 is KGHSH and CDR2 is LQKENI in the germline V gene. The DNA of the CDR3 is TGTGCCAGCTCACAGTCTAGCGGGAACCTCTACGAGCAGTACTTC. Its protein product is CASSQSSGNLYEQYF.

The chain has TRBV5-1 and TRBJ2-1; 13 nucleotides line up with TRBD2. The germline V gene encodes CDR1 SGHRS and CDR2 YFSETQ. CDR3 size: 15 residues. Trimming at V came to 7 bases and at J to 9 bases, leaving 10 bases not matched to a gene. CDR3 coding DNA: TGCGCCAGCGGAGGGGGACTAGCGGGGTCGGGTGAGCAGTTCTTC. Residues: CASGGGLAGSGEQFF.

This clone was picked up one time. This rearrangement joins TRBV5-4 to TRBJ2-1; a weak D match, TRBD2 (5 bases). The CDR3 runs 15 residues. V lost 7 bases and J lost 1, with 15 bases in between. CDR1 and CDR2 (germline): SGHNT, YYREEE (reference sequence). The CDR3: CASQAGRASYNEQFF. In nucleotides, the CDR3 is TGTGCCAGCCAGGCTGGGAGAGCGTCCTACAATGAGCAGTTCTTC.

This clone has a single count. The chain links TRBV3-1 (or the pseudogene TRBV3-2) to TRBJ1-5, with D possibly being TRBD1 (6 bases). The germline gives CDR1 LGHDT, CDR2 YNNKEL (reference sequence). The CDR3 sequence is 15 residues long. Between the trimmed V and J ends, which lost 0 bases and 6 bases, there was a span of 12 bases. The DNA of the CDR3 is TGTGCCAGCAGCCAAGATTTTGGGGGCACTCAGCCCCAGCATTTT. Translation: CASSQDFGGTQPQHF.

Only a few counts were recorded for this clone. This chain connects TRBV2 to TRBJ1-3; TRBD1 matches at 8 bases. With V trimmed by 4 bases and J by 1 base, 6 bases remained unmatched. Germline V lookup: CDR1 SNHLY, CDR2 FYNNEI. The CDR3 contains 16 residues. CDR3 region: CASSVSGGASGNTIYF. The CDR3 DNA sequence: TGTGCCAGCAGTGTCTCAGGGGGCGCATCTGGAAACACCATATATTTT.

This rearrangement joins TRBV24-1 to TRBJ2-3, with TRBD2 matching 12 bases. The junction had 9 bases not matched to a gene; V was cut back by 4 bases and J by 2 bases. Germline CDR1 and CDR2: KGHDR and SFDVKD. The CDR3 length is 18 residues. CDR3 sequence (DNA): TGTGCCACCAGTGACCCTAGCGGGGGGGTTGGCTTCACAGATACGCAGTATTTT. Protein: CATSDPSGGVGFTDTQYF.

In this sample, this clone turned up once. The chain carries TRBV27 and TRBJ2-7, with TRBD2 matching over 9 bases. Germline CDR1 and CDR2: MNHEY and SMNVEV (reference sequence). The CDR3 spans 16 residues. Losses at the gene ends were 6 bases for V and 6 bases for J; bases not matched to a gene: 15. CDR3 in amino acids: CASRVAGVGLPPEQYF. The CDR3 coding sequence is TGTGCCAGCAGGGTAGCGGGAGTTGGGCTTCCTCCCGAGCAGTACTTC.

This clone occurred a few times. The chain couples TRBV3-1 (or the pseudogene TRBV3-2) to TRBJ2-3; TRBD2 matches at 8 bases. This CDR3 contains 16 residues. In germline, CDR1 is LGHDT, CDR2 YNNKEL (reference sequence). J was trimmed by 2 bases and V by 4 bases; bases with no gene match: 8. CDR3 nucleotide sequence: TGTGCCAGCAGCCGCGCCGGGACTAGTATCACAGATACGCAGTATTTT. Residues: CASSRAGTSITDTQYF.

The chain uses TRBV7-8 and TRBJ2-7; perhaps TRBD1 as D (5 bases). CDR1 and CDR2 from the germline V gene are SGHVS and FQNEAQ. V was pared by 5 bases and J by 1 base, with 15 bases between. The CDR3 totals 15 residues. CDR3 nucleotide sequence: TGTGCCAGCAGCCCAGCCAGGGTTGAGTCCTACGAGCAGTACTTC. As protein: CASSPARVESYEQYF.

This clone was found a few times. The chain recombines TRBV24-1 with TRBJ2-7, with 8 bases identical to TRBD1. V shed 2 bases, J shed 4 bases, and the junction held 6 bases outside the gene matches. The CDR3 covers 15 residues. Germline CDR1 KGHDR, CDR2 SFDVKD. CDR3 nucleotides: TGTGCCACCAGTGATTCCGGGACAGGTATTTACGAGCAGTACTTC. The encoded protein is CATSDSGTGIYEQYF.

The chain combines TRBV7-8 with TRBJ1-4; no clear D. Germline V CDR1 and CDR2: SGHVS, FQNEAQ. The V gene lost 1 base and the J gene lost 8 bases, with 17 bases spanning the gap. CDR3 length: 16 amino acids. The CDR3 sequence is CASSLEEAQLGEKLFF. CDR3 DNA: TGTGCCAGCAGCTTAGAGGAGGCTCAACTAGGGGAAAAACTGTTTTTT.

V is TRBV5-1 and J is TRBJ2-3, with D possibly matching TRBD1 (5 bases). V was clipped by 4 bases and J by 3 bases, with 18 bases between them. Germline V gene data show CDR1 as SGHRS and CDR2 as YFSETQ. This CDR3 contains 16 residues. This chain's CDR3 is CASSPGGAPGTDTQYF. The CDR3, as DNA: TGCGCCAGCAGCCCGGGTGGGGCCCCAGGGACAGATACGCAGTATTTT.